This T cell receptor (beta chain) stems from a study of blood T cell repertoires in COVID-19. Across the study: Whether acute or convalescent, the COVID-19 samples came from the United States, Italy and Spain. From T cells, B-cell-depleted T cells, or PBMCs came the material, which was cDNA or gDNA.

Study processing details: Reference gene primer amplification in the assay estimated nucleated cell counts. The data were produced by immunoSEQ multiplex PCR, yet TCRdb's version contains in-frame clones alone and is incomplete. The DNA was the basis for D and trimming; V, J and clone size are from that table. The table lists roughly 97,000 clones, over 75% of them singletons, with 1.5% to 2% in the top ten. Germline V lookup: CDR1 SGHRS, CDR2 YFSETQ. CDR3 length equals 14 residues. Comment on this clone: One end of the junction is discordant with germline, which a read error may explain.

The TCR sequence derives from a man aged 55 to 70 with acute or convalescent COVID-19. The sample comprised peripheral blood. This sequence joins TRBV5-1 and TRBJ1-1, with D possibly matching TRBD1 (6 bases). In DNA, the CDR3 is TGCGCCAGCAGCTCCGGACAGACGAACGCTGAAGCTTTCTTT. Translation gives CASSSGQTNAEAFF.